This entry lists 32 T cell receptor beta chains sequenced from one sample in a study of blood T cell repertoires in COVID-19. Repertoires were generated with immunoSEQ multiplex PCR, while TCRdb's copy carries only in-frame clones and drops some. The sample holds fewer than 200,000 clones, around 83% seen once. Sequenced: PBMCs or T cells enriched from blood (not recorded which). These receptors all stem from a woman in her forties or fifties in a cohort exposed to, infected with or recovered from COVID-19 (not recorded which).

This rearrangement joins TRBV28 to TRBJ2-7; 10 bases fit TRBD1. The CDR3 is made up of 15 amino acids. Germline lookup yields CDR1 MDHEN and CDR2 SYDVKM. The junction had 7 bases not matched to a gene; V was cut back by 5 bases and J by 3 bases. CDR3 loop: CASSLGTGENYEQYF. CDR3 nucleotides: TGTGCCAGCAGTCTCGGGACAGGGGAAAACTACGAGCAGTACTTC.

The chain joins TRBV3-1 (or the pseudogene TRBV3-2) to TRBJ2-3; TRBD2 matches at 10 bases. Per germline, CDR1 LGHDT and CDR2 YNNKEL (reference sequence). This CDR3 has 18 residues. The trim removed 1 base at V and 1 base at J, leaving 8 bases unmatched. The chain's CDR3 is CASSQVAPSGGRTDTQYF. CDR3 nucleotides: TGTGCCAGCAGCCAAGTGGCCCCTAGCGGGGGACGCACAGATACGCAGTATTTT.

The chain carries TRBV19 and TRBJ1-2; D gene ambiguous. The CDR3 is made up of 13 amino acids. From germline, CDR1 is LNHDA and CDR2 SQIVND (reference sequence). The germline V and J ends were trimmed by 3 bases and 7 bases, with 12 bases remaining between them. CDR3 sequence: CASSIFPTSGYTF. CDR3 DNA sequence: TGTGCCAGTAGTATCTTTCCCACAAGTGGCTACACCTTC.

This chain joins TRBV4-1 and TRBJ2-2, with D perhaps matching TRBD2 (5 bases). This CDR3 is 16 amino acids long. Looked up from germline, CDR1 is MGHRA and CDR2 is YSYEKL. Trimming removed 2 bases from V and 1 base from J, with 11 bases in between. The CDR3 sequence is CASSQPRGQNTGELFF. The CDR3 nucleotides are TGCGCCAGCAGCCAACCCCGAGGGCAGAACACCGGGGAGCTGTTTTTT.

This clone has just one count. V and J are TRBV7-9 and TRBJ1-4; D is perhaps TRBD1 (6 bases). Germline V lookup: CDR1 SEHNR, CDR2 FQNEAQ (reference sequence). V lost 6 bases, J lost 0 bases, and 14 bases lay in between. The CDR3 spans 16 residues. The CDR3 region has the DNA TGTGCCAGCAGATCCGACAGGATCTCAACTAATGAAAAACTGTTTTTT. It yields the protein CASRSDRISTNEKLFF.

The chain recombines TRBV28 with TRBJ2-3; 12 bases agree with TRBD2. V lost 7 bases to trimming and J lost 9 bases; unmatched junction nucleotides: 8. In germline, CDR1 is MDHEN, CDR2 SYDVKM. This CDR3 has 14 residues. The DNA of the CDR3 is TGTGCCAGCACCCTACTAGCGGGAGGTCGCACGCAGTATTTT. This sequence encodes CASTLLAGGRTQYF.

V gene TRBV3-1 (or the pseudogene TRBV3-2) combines with J gene TRBJ2-4, with D possibly matching TRBD2 (6 bases). The ends were cut back, 6 bases at V and 4 bases at J, with 13 bases in the middle. The CDR3 is 14 amino acids. Germline V gives CDR1 LGHDT, CDR2 YNNKEL (reference sequence). CDR3 in amino acids: CASSGAGLKNIQYF. In nucleotides, the CDR3 is TGTGCCAGCAGTGGGGCGGGACTGAAAAACATTCAGTACTTC.

V is TRBV3-1 (or the pseudogene TRBV3-2) and J is TRBJ2-5; 8 nucleotides match TRBD1. Germline CDR1 is LGHDT and CDR2 is YNNKEL (reference sequence). Trimming at V came to 3 bases and at J to 4 bases, leaving 7 bases not matched to a gene. The CDR3 sequence is 15 residues long. CDR3 sequence (DNA): TGTGCCAGCAGCCAGCAGGGGGCGGGATCAGAGACCCAGTACTTC. Protein product: CASSQQGAGSETQYF.

The chain combines TRBV5-1 with TRBJ2-5; 9 bases align to TRBD1. The germline V gene has CDR1 SGHRS and CDR2 YFSETQ. The CDR3 sequence is 15 residues long. J was trimmed by 5 bases and V by 1 base; bases with no gene match: 6. CDR3 DNA: TGCGCCAGCAGCTTGTGGACAGGGGCCGGGGAGACCCAGTACTTC. Its protein is CASSLWTGAGETQYF.

The chain has TRBV19 and TRBJ2-5; 7 bases are a match to TRBD2. With 2 bases clipped from V and 5 bases from J, the junction kept 8 bases outside the gene matches. Germline values: CDR1 LNHDA, CDR2 SQIVND (reference sequence). The CDR3 covers 15 residues. The CDR3 DNA is TGTGCCAGTAGTATAAGGGACTATGGCTCTGAGACCCAGTACTTC. Translating it yields CASSIRDYGSETQYF.

V gene TRBV28 combines with J gene TRBJ1-2; D may be TRBD1 (6 bases). This CDR3 has 14 residues. CDR1 is MDHEN, CDR2 SYDVKM, per germline. Between the trimmed V and J ends, which lost 6 bases and 4 bases, there was a span of 15 bases. This CDR3 is CASSGGGGVYGYTF. The CDR3 nucleotides read TGTGCCAGCAGCGGGGGCGGGGGAGTCTATGGCTACACCTTC.

The chain couples TRBV5-6 to TRBJ1-6, with D tentatively TRBD1 (6 bases). The CDR3 spans 14 residues. Germline V lookup: CDR1 SGHDT, CDR2 YYEEEE. V lost 4 bases, J lost 10 bases, and 15 bases lay in between. The CDR3 sequence is CASSKEQGGSPLHF. DNA of the CDR3: TGTGCCAGCAGCAAGGAACAGGGTGGATCACCCCTCCACTTT.

The chain combines TRBV19 with TRBJ2-1, with a tentative D call TRBD2 (7 bases). CDR3 length: 19 amino acids. Germline CDR1 reads LNHDA; CDR2 reads SQIVND (reference sequence). V gave up 3 bases and J gave up 0 bases, with 21 bases separating them. In nucleotides, the CDR3 is TGTGCCAGTAGTATCCGGGGGGCTCAAAACCTACGCTCCTACAATGAGCAGTTCTTC. Residues: CASSIRGAQNLRSYNEQFF.

The chain combines TRBV18 with TRBJ2-7, with D maybe TRBD2 (6 bases). V lost 2 bases and J lost 0, with 8 bases in between. The CDR3 runs to 14 residues. Germline CDR1 and CDR2: KGHSH and LQKENI. The CDR3 DNA reads TGTGCCAGCTCACCAGCGGGAACCTCCTACGAGCAGTACTTC. As protein: CASSPAGTSYEQYF.

The genes are TRBV5-1 and TRBJ2-5, with 10 positions matching TRBD1. Trimming at V came to 6 bases and at J to 3 bases, leaving 11 bases not matched to a gene. Germline CDR1 reads SGHRS; CDR2 reads YFSETQ. This CDR3 has 16 residues. The CDR3 reads CASTILPGQGKETQYF. CDR3 in DNA: TGCGCCAGCACAATACTCCCGGGACAGGGGAAAGAGACCCAGTACTTC.

V gene TRBV30 combines with J gene TRBJ2-7; TRBD1 agrees at 9 bases. This CDR3 spans 16 amino acids. Trimming cost V 0 bases and J 3 bases; bases outside gene matches: 9. Germline values: CDR1 GTSNPN, CDR2 SVGIG (reference sequence). CDR3 protein: CAWSVPRTGVVYEQYF. CDR3 coding DNA: TGTGCCTGGAGTGTACCGAGGACAGGGGTGGTCTACGAGCAGTACTTC.

The chain carries TRBV11-3 and TRBJ2-3, with D unclear. The CDR3 totals 12 residues. Germline values: CDR1 SGHNT, CDR2 YENEEA. Trimming pared 2 bases from V and 4 bases from J, leaving 4 bases between. CDR3 bases: TGTGCCAGCAGCTTAAAGCCAGATACGCAGTATTTT. Its translation: CASSLKPDTQYF. The full variable domain, rest sourced from reference TRBV11-3 and TRBJ2-3, is EAGVVQSPRYKIIEKKQPVAFWCNPISGHNTLYWYLQNLGQGPELLIRYENEEAVDDSQLPKDRFSAERLKGVDSTLKIQPAELGDSAVYLCASSLKPDTQYFGPGTRLTVL.

The gene calls are TRBV19 and TRBJ2-1; D may be TRBD2 (6 bases). Trimming pared 4 bases from V and 5 bases from J, leaving 15 bases between. The germline CDR1 and CDR2 sequences are LNHDA and SQIVND (reference sequence). CDR3 length: 15 residues. CDR3 amino acids: CASSTLSGSHNEQFF. DNA of the CDR3: TGTGCCAGTAGTACGCTTTCCGGGAGCCACAATGAGCAGTTCTTC.

The genes are TRBV19 and TRBJ1-1; a weak D match, TRBD1 (6 bases). The CDR3 consists of 13 residues. CDR1 is LNHDA and CDR2 is SQIVND in the germline V gene (reference sequence). V was shortened by 3 bases and J by 4 bases, with 9 bases between the two germline ends. The DNA for the CDR3 is TGTGCCAGTAGTATTCCAGGGGCCACTGAAGCTTTCTTT. Protein: CASSIPGATEAFF. Supplemented by reference TRBV19 and TRBJ1-1, the full variable domain reads DGGITQSPKYLFRKEGQNVTLSCEQNLNHDAMYWYRQDPGQGLRLIYYSQIVNDFQKGDIAEGYSVSREKKESFPLTVTSAQKNPTAFYLCASSIPGATEAFFGQGTRLTVV.

This clone was detected only a few times. This chain links TRBV12-3 or TRBV12-4 with TRBJ2-7; 11 bases line up with TRBD2. V lost 8 bases and J lost 6; bases outside the gene matches: 6. The length of the CDR3 is 13 residues. The CDR3 coding sequence is TGTGCCAGCGGGGTAGCGGGAGGGGTCGAGCAGTACTTC. Residues: CASGVAGGVEQYF.

This clone was seen more than once but under ten times. J is TRBJ2-2 and V is TRBV7-3; D unclear. This CDR3 has 12 residues. The germline CDR1 and CDR2 sequences are SGHTA and FQGTGA. The ends were cut back, 5 bases at V and 7 bases at J, with 8 bases in the middle. The CDR3, as DNA: TGTGCCAGCAGCCCAAGTAGCGGGGAGCTGTTTTTT. Residues: CASSPSSGELFF.

This clone appeared once. V usage is TRBV2 and J usage is TRBJ1-3; 7 nucleotides match TRBD1. Germline-derived CDR1 and CDR2 are SNHLY and FYNNEI. J was trimmed by 2 bases and V by 1 base; bases with no gene match: 2. The CDR3 consists of 15 residues. Here the CDR3 DNA reads TGTGCCAGCAGTGAAGAAGGGGGCACTGGAAACACCATATATTTT. Translating it yields CASSEEGGTGNTIYF.

In this sample, this clone turned up a few times. The chain has TRBV6-5 and TRBJ1-3; a possible D gene is TRBD1 (5 bases). This CDR3 comprises 14 residues. Germline loops: CDR1 MNHEY, CDR2 SVGAGI. V was cut by 2 bases and J by 4 bases, with 9 bases left in between. The CDR3 loop is CASSYMQGGNTIYF. The CDR3 DNA reads as TGTGCCAGCAGTTACATGCAGGGCGGAAACACCATATATTTT.

The J gene is TRBJ1-4, the V gene TRBV7-6; 8 bases map to TRBD1. Germline V lookup: CDR1 SGHVS, CDR2 FNYEAQ. The V gene end was trimmed by 5 bases and the J gene end by 0 bases; junction bases not matched to a gene: 5. The CDR3 is 16 amino acids. The CDR3 reads CASSETGAATNEKLFF. CDR3 DNA: TGTGCCAGCAGCGAGACAGGGGCCGCAACTAATGAAAAACTGTTTTTT.

This clone was detected only a few times. The chain carries TRBV5-6 and TRBJ1-3; D perhaps matches TRBD1 (5 bases). The V gene lost 3 bases and the J gene lost 0 bases, with 10 bases spanning the gap. CDR1 is SGHDT and CDR2 is YYEEEE in the germline V gene. The CDR3 is 15 amino acids. CDR3 residues: CASSSGQNSGNTIYF. DNA of the CDR3: TGTGCCAGCAGCTCCGGACAAAACTCTGGAAACACCATATATTTT.

J is TRBJ1-1 and V is TRBV28, with 9 bases fitting TRBD1. Looked up from germline, CDR1 is MDHEN and CDR2 is SYDVKM. The CDR3 has 14 amino acids. The V segment lost 1 base and the J segment 9 bases; nucleotides outside the gene matches: 6. The CDR3 bases are TGTGCCAGCAGTTTATCACAGGGGGCGCGTCAAGCTTTCTTT. It translates to CASSLSQGARQAFF.

The CDR3 is CATSEGEVPNEKLFF. The DNA for the CDR3 is TGTGCCACCAGTGAGGGAGAGGTGCCGAATGAAAAACTGTTTTTT. This chain uses TRBV24-1 with TRBJ1-4; D not certain. CDR1 and CDR2 from the germline V gene are KGHDR and SFDVKD. The V and J ends lost 4 bases and 5 bases respectively, with 13 bases between them. The CDR3 contains 15 residues.

The J gene is TRBJ1-5, the V gene TRBV6-4; D remains unclear. The CDR3 consists of 12 residues. Germline values: CDR1 MRHNA, CDR2 SNTAGT. Written as DNA, the CDR3 is TGTCCCTGCGGGCAGGAAAATCAGCCCCAGCATTTT. Protein sequence: CPCGQENQPQHF.

V is TRBV11-2 and J is TRBJ2-5, with D perhaps TRBD1 (6 bases). V was trimmed by 1 base and J by 2 bases, leaving 11 bases between them. The length of the CDR3 is 15 residues. Germline assignment: CDR1 SGHAT and CDR2 FQNNGV. CDR3 sequence: CASSLGGRGQETQYF. DNA for the CDR3: TGTGCCAGCAGCTTAGGCGGCAGGGGACAAGAGACCCAGTACTTC.

In this sample, this clone turned up once. This chain uses TRBV24-1 with TRBJ1-5, with 9 positions matching TRBD1. With V trimmed by 6 bases and J by 3 bases, 5 bases remained unmatched. This CDR3 contains 15 residues. Germline CDR1 and CDR2: KGHDR and SFDVKD. DNA for the CDR3: TGTGCCACCAGTTTGGGACAGGGAAACAATCAGCCCCAGCATTTT. Protein sequence: CATSLGQGNNQPQHF.

As for this clone: A much larger clonotype is one base distant, so this may be a read error. The chain combines TRBV2 with TRBJ1-3; D gene ambiguous. The CDR3 spans 12 residues. Between the trimmed V and J ends, which lost 6 bases and 0 bases, there was a span of 3 bases. Germline V CDR1 and CDR2: SNHLY, FYNNEI. This CDR3 reads CASRSSGNTIYF. CDR3 sequence (DNA): TGTGCCAGCAGGAGCTCTGGAAACACCATATATTTT.

The gene calls are TRBV29-1 and TRBJ1-1, with 8 bases that match TRBD1. V gave up 7 bases and J gave up 1 base; unmatched junction bases: 5. Germline V CDR1 and CDR2: SQVTM, ANQGSEA. The CDR3 is made up of 13 amino acids. The CDR3 sequence: CSARGQGNTEAFF. The DNA for the CDR3 is TGCAGCGCTAGAGGACAGGGGAACACTGAAGCTTTCTTT.